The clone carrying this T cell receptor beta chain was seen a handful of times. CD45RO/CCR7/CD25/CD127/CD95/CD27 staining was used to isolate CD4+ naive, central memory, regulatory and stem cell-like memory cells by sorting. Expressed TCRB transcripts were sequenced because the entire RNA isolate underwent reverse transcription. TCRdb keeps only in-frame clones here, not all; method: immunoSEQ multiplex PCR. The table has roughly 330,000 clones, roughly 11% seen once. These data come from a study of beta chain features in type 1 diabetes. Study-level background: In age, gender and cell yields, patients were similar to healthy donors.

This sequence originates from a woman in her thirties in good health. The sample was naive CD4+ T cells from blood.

The CDR3: CASSLVGTSGIGGETQYF. CDR3 bases: TGTGCCAGCAGCTTAGTCGGGACTAGCGGGATAGGGGGAGAGACCCAGTACTTC. The rearrangement joins TRBV7-2 to TRBJ2-5, with 13 bases lining up with TRBD2. Looked up from germline, CDR1 is SGHTA and CDR2 is FQGNSA. This CDR3 contains 18 residues. Trimming at V came to 1 base and at J to 4 bases, leaving 9 bases not matched to a gene.